These T cell receptor beta chains were read from a single sample in a study of cytomegalovirus exposure and HLA in healthy donors. The method was immunoSEQ multiplex PCR; TCRdb's version includes in-frame clones alone and lacks a portion of them. Altogether about 82,000 clones are present, roughly 80% being singletons, with the ten largest covering more than 5.5%. The source material was PBMCs. The receptors derive from a woman aged 45-59 years in good health and CMV-seropositive. Each CDR3 is given with its conserved first and last residue. The D gene is left open where the match is weak. Size is stated for part of the rows, as once, few or many counts, or as a class when the clone is expanded.

once TRBJ2-1 - TRBV12-1 CASTPGLAFF TGTGCCAGCACCCCGGGACTAGCCTTCTTC
few TRBJ2-7 TRBD2 TRBV13 CASSFLGRAYEQYF TGTGCCAGCAGCTTCCTCGGGAGGGCCTACGAGCAGTACTTC
few TRBJ1-1 - TRBV7-9 CASSDTLNTEAFF TGTGCCAGCAGCGACACCCTGAACACTGAAGCTTTCTTT
- TRBJ2-5 - TRBV5-1 CASSLQGIQGVETQYF TGCGCCAGCAGCTTGCAGGGGATTCAAGGAGTAGAGACCCAGTACTTC
- TRBJ2-3 - TRBV6-1 CASSQTLFNTDTQYF TGTGCCAGCAGCCAAACATTATTCAACACAGATACGCAGTATTTT
- TRBJ2-1 TRBD1 TRBV18 CASSLGQGAENEQFF TGTGCCAGCTCACTGGGACAGGGGGCGGAAAATGAGCAGTTCTTC
- TRBJ2-3 - TRBV6-1 CASSERTHDTDTQYF TGTGCCAGCAGTGAAAGGACTCATGACACAGATACGCAGTATTTT
- TRBJ2-1 - TRBV10-3 CAISGSSGINEQFF TGTGCCATCAGTGGCAGCAGCGGCATCAATGAGCAGTTCTTC
- TRBJ2-1 - TRBV5-6 CASSERLVVGNEQFF TGTGCCAGCAGCGAGAGACTAGTTGTGGGCAATGAGCAGTTCTTC
- TRBJ2-3 - TRBV5-4 CASSLGTWAPDTQYF TGTGCCAGCAGCTTAGGTACGTGGGCCCCAGATACGCAGTATTTT
- TRBJ2-2 - TRBV7-6 CASSPSKSGELFF TGTGCCAGCAGCCCCTCTAAGTCTGGGGAGCTGTTTTTT
once TRBJ2-6 - TRBV4-1 CASSQSTGSGANVLTF TGCGCCAGCAGCCAATCGACAGGCTCTGGGGCCAACGTCCTGACTTTC
- TRBJ2-1 TRBD2 TRBV28 CASSFPPGLAYNEQFF TGTGCCAGCAGTTTCCCCCCCGGACTAGCCTACAATGAGCAGTTCTTC
- TRBJ2-1 TRBD2 TRBV7-9 CASSLGALAVGVNEQFF TGTGCCAGCAGCTTAGGGGCGCTAGCGGTCGGTGTGAATGAGCAGTTCTTC
- TRBJ1-1 - TRBV7-2 CASSLAGGSSAEAFF TGTGCCAGCAGCTTAGCCGGGGGTTCGAGCGCTGAAGCTTTCTTT
many TRBJ1-1 - TRBV2 CASSEARTANTEAFF TGTGCCAGCAGTGAAGCGCGCACAGCGAACACTGAAGCTTTCTTT
- TRBJ1-1 - TRBV5-6 CASSLSDRLNTEAFF TGTGCCAGCAGCTTATCCGACAGACTTAACACTGAAGCTTTCTTT
- TRBJ2-7 TRBD1 TRBV28 CASSFRGREQYF TGTGCCAGCAGTTTCAGGGGGCGCGAGCAGTACTTC
- TRBJ2-1 - TRBV2 CASTTLARPYNEQFF TGTGCCAGCACAACTCTAGCGCGACCATACAATGAGCAGTTCTTC
- TRBJ1-2 - TRBV6-1 CASSLPQGGYGYTF TGTGCCAGCAGCCTACCCCAGGGAGGCTATGGCTACACCTTC